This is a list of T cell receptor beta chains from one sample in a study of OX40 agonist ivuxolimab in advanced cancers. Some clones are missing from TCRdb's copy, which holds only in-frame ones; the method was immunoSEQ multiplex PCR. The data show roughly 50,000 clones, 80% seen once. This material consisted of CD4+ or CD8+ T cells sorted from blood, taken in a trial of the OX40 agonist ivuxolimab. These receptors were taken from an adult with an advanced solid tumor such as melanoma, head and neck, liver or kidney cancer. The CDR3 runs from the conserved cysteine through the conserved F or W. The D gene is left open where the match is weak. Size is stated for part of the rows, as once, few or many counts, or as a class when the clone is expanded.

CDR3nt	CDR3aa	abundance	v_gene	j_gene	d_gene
TGTGCCAGCAGCTCGAGAGGGGCGGTATCCTACGAGCAGTACTTC	CASSSRGAVSYEQYF	-	TRBV2	TRBJ2-7	-
TGCGCCAGCAGCCAAGCGGGGGGGGGCCACGAGCAGTACTTC	CASSQAGGGHEQYF	-	TRBV4-3	TRBJ2-7	TRBD2
TGTGCCAGCAGCTCCACAGGGGGCGGAGAGACCCAGTACTTC	CASSSTGGGETQYF	-	TRBV7-2	TRBJ2-5	TRBD1
TGTGCCAGCAGCTTGGACAGCAATCAGCCCCAGCATTTT	CASSLDSNQPQHF	-	TRBV7-2	TRBJ1-5	-
TGCCTGGTGGAGGAGGATGGCTACACCTTC	CLVEEDGYTF	-	TRBV29-1	TRBJ1-2	-
TGCAGCGTTGAAGGAGGGGGAGGACAGGATCCTTATGGCTACACCTTC	CSVEGGGGQDPYGYTF	-	TRBV29-1	TRBJ1-2	TRBD1
TGTGCCAGCAGCTTAGTTCTGAGAAGTCCCTACGAGCAGTACTTC	CASSLVLRSPYEQYF	-	TRBV7-2	TRBJ2-7	-
TGCGCCAGCAGCTCCAGCTATACTCCGGGACTAGGCTCCTACGAGCAGTACTTC	CASSSSYTPGLGSYEQYF	-	TRBV5-1	TRBJ2-7	TRBD2
TGTGCCAGCAGCTTGGGGGTCAGACAGAACACTGAAGCTTTCTTT	CASSLGVRQNTEAFF	-	TRBV5-6	TRBJ1-1	-
TGTGCCAGTAGTTCGGACAGGGGGCAGGGGCAGCCCCAGCATTTT	CASSSDRGQGQPQHF	-	TRBV19	TRBJ1-5	TRBD1
TGTGCCAGTAGTCTCGATAGCAATCAGCCCCAGCATTTT	CASSLDSNQPQHF	-	TRBV19	TRBJ1-5	-
TGTGCCAGCACCCTAGGGGGCTTTGGGACTGAAGCTTTCTTT	CASTLGGFGTEAFF	many	TRBV7-2	TRBJ1-1	TRBD1
TGTGCCAGCAGCCGAGGAGAGGGAGGCTACACCTTC	CASSRGEGGYTF	-	TRBV6-5	TRBJ1-2	-
TGTGCCAGCCTGGCGGACGTGAACACTGAAGCTTTCTTT	CASLADVNTEAFF	-	TRBV28	TRBJ1-1	-
TGTGCCAGCAGCAAACTGGGACAGAGCGGCAATGAGCAGTTCTTC	CASSKLGQSGNEQFF	-	TRBV6-5	TRBJ2-1	TRBD1
TGTGCCAGCAGCTTAGGAGGGACTGTAGCCAAAAACATTCAGTACTTC	CASSLGGTVAKNIQYF	-	TRBV7-2	TRBJ2-4	-